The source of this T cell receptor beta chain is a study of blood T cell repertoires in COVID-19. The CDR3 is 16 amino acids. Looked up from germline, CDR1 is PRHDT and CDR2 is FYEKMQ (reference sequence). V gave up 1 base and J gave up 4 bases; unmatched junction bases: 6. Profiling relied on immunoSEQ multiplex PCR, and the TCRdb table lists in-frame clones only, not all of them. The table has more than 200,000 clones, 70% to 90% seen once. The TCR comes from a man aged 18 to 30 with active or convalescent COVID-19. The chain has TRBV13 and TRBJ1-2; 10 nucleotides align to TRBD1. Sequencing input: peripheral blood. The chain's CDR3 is CASSLAGTGATYGYTF. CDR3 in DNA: TGTGCCAGCAGCTTAGCGGGGACAGGGGCCACCTATGGCTACACCTTC.